This T cell receptor (beta chain) was sequenced in a study of read filtering for tumor transcriptome and immune sequencing. Study information: Per sample, TCR-region reads ranged about 3.5 to 11 million by IR-seq, about 85 to 1,400 by RNA-seq.

Bone marrow was sampled from every patient at the time of active disease. Molecular barcoded adaptors covering alpha/delta and beta/gamma chains were used on roughly 370 ng RNA. MiXCR was run by TCRdb on the reads, yielding one entry per CDR3 protein. The data contain 65,000 or so distinct CDR3 sequences, 15% to 20% of them seen just once; the ten biggest clones take up 9.5% to 13%. Study observations and caveats: The CD138-negative fraction was mixed bone marrow immune cells, not pure T cells. Single-read clonotypes: 80% to 90% of IR-seq clonotypes (around 3.5% of reads), more than 70% of RNA-seq clonotypes (roughly 45% of reads).

Trimming took 2 bases from V and 4 from J; bases not matched to a gene: 7. CDR1 SQVTM and CDR2 ANQGSEA come from the germline V gene. The CDR3 totals 14 residues. About this clonotype itself: As yet, its antigen is unknown.

The chain recombines TRBV29-1 with TRBJ2-7; 8 bases line up with TRBD1. Sequenced: a population of CD138-negative cells sorted from bone marrow. This receptor was obtained from a donor at least 40 years old with multiple myeloma. CDR3 nucleotides: TGCAGCGTTGAAATCAGGGGGCAGGGATACGAGCAGTACTTC. Translating it yields CSVEIRGQGYEQYF.